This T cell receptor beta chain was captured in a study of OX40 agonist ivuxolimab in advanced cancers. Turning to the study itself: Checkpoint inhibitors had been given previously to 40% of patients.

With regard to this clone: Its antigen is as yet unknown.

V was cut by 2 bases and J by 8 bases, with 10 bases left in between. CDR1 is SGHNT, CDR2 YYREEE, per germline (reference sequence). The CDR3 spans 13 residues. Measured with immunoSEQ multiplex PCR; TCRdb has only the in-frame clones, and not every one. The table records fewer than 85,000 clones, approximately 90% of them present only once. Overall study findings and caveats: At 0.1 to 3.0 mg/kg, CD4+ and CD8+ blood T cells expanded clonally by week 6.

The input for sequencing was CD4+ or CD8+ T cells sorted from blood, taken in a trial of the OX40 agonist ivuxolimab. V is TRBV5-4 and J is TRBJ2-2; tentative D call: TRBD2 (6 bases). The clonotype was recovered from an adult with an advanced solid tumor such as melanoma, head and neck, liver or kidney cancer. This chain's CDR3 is CASSFSAGGELFF. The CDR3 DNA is TGTGCCAGCAGCTTTTCGGCGGGGGGGGAGCTGTTTTTT.